This TCR beta chain was retrieved from a study of blood T cell repertoires in COVID-19. Here immunoSEQ multiplex PCR was the method, and the copy in TCRdb shows in-frame clones only, minus some. Of about 130,000 clones listed, 90% are singletons. CDR1 and CDR2 (germline): SGHRS, YFSETQ. V shed 8 bases and J 1 base; nucleotides not matched to a gene: 7. The CDR3 has 14 residues. This clone was counted a few times. Source material: peripheral blood. V gene TRBV5-1 combines with J gene TRBJ1-1; 8 bases align to TRBD1. This sequence originates from a man between 45 and 60 years old with active COVID-19. The CDR3 spells CASRRDRSNTEAFF. The CDR3 DNA follows: TGCGCCAGTCGGAGGGACAGGTCGAACACTGAAGCTTTCTTT.